The 17 T cell receptor beta chains below were found in one sample sequenced in a study of control samples from healthy donors and cancer patients. Using immunoSEQ multiplex PCR, the repertoire was profiled, and TCRdb retains in-frame clones only, with some absent. The sample has about 61,000 clones, roughly 90% seen once. Material: PBMCs. The receptor set was obtained from a man in his sixties with colorectal cancer.

The J gene is TRBJ2-3, the V gene TRBV27, with D tentatively TRBD2 (6 bases). CDR3 length: 15 residues. The germline V gene encodes CDR1 MNHEY and CDR2 SMNVEV (reference sequence). The germline V and J ends were trimmed by 5 bases and 4 bases, with 16 bases remaining between them. In nucleotides, the CDR3 is TGTGCCAGCAGTCGGGGGACTCTGGGAGCAGATACGCAGTATTTT. It translates to CASSRGTLGADTQYF.

V gene TRBV4-1 combines with J gene TRBJ2-6, with TRBD2 as a possible D gene (7 bases). The CDR3 spans 18 residues. V shed 8 bases and J shed 0 bases, with 20 bases lying between them. Germline V gene data show CDR1 as MGHRA and CDR2 as YSYEKL. The CDR3 sequence: CASGPMGGPSSGANVLTF. CDR3 nucleotides: TGCGCCAGCGGCCCCATGGGGGGGCCCAGCTCTGGGGCCAACGTCCTGACTTTC.

The chain combines TRBV4-1 with TRBJ2-3; TRBD2 agrees at 7 bases. Looked up from germline, CDR1 is MGHRA and CDR2 is YSYEKL. The CDR3 contains 15 residues. The V gene end was trimmed by 3 bases and the J gene end by 1 base; junction bases not matched to a gene: 4. CDR3 sequence: CASSHLGGGTDTQYF. The CDR3 DNA sequence: TGCGCCAGCAGCCACCTGGGGGGGGGCACAGATACGCAGTATTTT.

CDR3 protein: CASSLMETQYF. The CDR3 DNA follows: TGTGCCAGCAGCTTGATGGAGACCCAGTACTTC. The V call is TRBV11-2, the J call TRBJ2-5; D unclear. This CDR3 spans 11 amino acids. Trimming stripped 3 bases from V and 5 bases from J, with 4 bases between. Germline lookup yields CDR1 SGHAT and CDR2 FQNNGV.

The CDR3 sequence: CASSLYPGEAFF. CDR3 in DNA: TGTGCCAGCAGCCTCTATCCGGGTGAAGCTTTCTTT. The chain is built from TRBV13 and TRBJ1-1; D gene uncertain. V lost 5 bases and J 7 bases, leaving 11 bases between the germline ends. Germline V gives CDR1 PRHDT, CDR2 FYEKMQ (reference sequence). This CDR3 region has 12 residues. Drawing the rest from reference TRBV13 and TRBJ1-1, the complete variable domain is AAGVIQSPRHLIKEKRETATLKCYPIPRHDTVYWYQQGPGQDPQFLISFYEKMQSDKGSIPDRFSAQQFSDYHSELNMSSLELGDSALYFCASSLYPGEAFFGQGTRLTVV.

The rearrangement joins TRBV30 to TRBJ2-7; possibly TRBD1 for D (5 bases). The V end was cut by 0 bases, the J end by 6 bases, with 15 bases between. Germline CDR1 and CDR2: GTSNPN and SVGIG (reference sequence). The CDR3 runs 14 residues. DNA of the CDR3: TGTGCCTGGAGTGTAAGTCAGGGTTCCCTCGAGCAGTACTTC. Its protein is CAWSVSQGSLEQYF.

The V gene is TRBV19, the J gene TRBJ2-7; 11 bases match TRBD2. The CDR3 extends over 14 amino acids. CDR1 LNHDA and CDR2 SQIVND come from the germline V gene (reference sequence). The V segment lost 5 bases and the J segment 4 bases; nucleotides outside the gene matches: 4. CDR3 bases: TGTGCCAGTAGTCCTCGGACTAGCGGGTACGAGCAGTACTTC. This gives the protein CASSPRTSGYEQYF.

Details on this clone: Other DNA sequences of this sample code for an identical CDR3. The chain uses TRBV11-3 and TRBJ2-7; no definite D call. The V and J ends lost 5 bases and 4 bases respectively, with 18 bases between them. Germline CDR1 and CDR2: SGHNT and YENEEA. This CDR3 contains 15 residues. CDR3 loop: CASSPFDKGMYEQYF. CDR3 sequence (DNA): TGTGCCAGCAGCCCTTTCGACAAAGGGATGTACGAGCAGTACTTC. Complete variable domain (other parts from reference TRBV11-3 and TRBJ2-7): EAGVVQSPRYKIIEKKQPVAFWCNPISGHNTLYWYLQNLGQGPELLIRYENEEAVDDSQLPKDRFSAERLKGVDSTLKIQPAELGDSAVYLCASSPFDKGMYEQYFGPGTRLTVT.

The J gene is TRBJ1-4, the V gene TRBV5-1, with 7 bases aligning to TRBD1. CDR1 SGHRS and CDR2 YFSETQ come from the germline V gene. The J segment lost 4 bases and the V segment lost 3 bases, leaving 6 bases of the junction unmatched. This CDR3 is 15 amino acids long. CDR3 sequence (DNA): TGCGCCAGCAGCTCGCAGGGGGTCCATAATGAAAAACTGTTTTTT. Translating it yields CASSSQGVHNEKLFF.

The gene calls are TRBV19 and TRBJ1-1; possibly TRBD1 for D (6 bases). The CDR3 has 15 amino acids. Germline CDR1 is LNHDA and CDR2 is SQIVND (reference sequence). V lost 4 bases and J lost 10, with 22 bases in between. The CDR3 loop is CASSTISVPGEGAFF. DNA for the CDR3: TGTGCCAGTAGTACAATTTCCGTCCCAGGGGAGGGAGCTTTCTTT.

The CDR3 region is CASSSSPVYNSPLHF. The CDR3 coding sequence is TGTGCCAGCAGCTCCTCCCCTGTTTATAATTCACCCCTCCACTTT. The chain joins TRBV3-1 (or the pseudogene TRBV3-2) to TRBJ1-6; no reliable D call. The V and J ends lost 5 bases and 4 bases respectively, with 12 bases between them. Germline lookup yields CDR1 LGHDT and CDR2 YNNKEL (reference sequence). CDR3 length equals 15 residues.

CDR3: CASSYQDSPGADTQYF. DNA of the CDR3: TGTGCCAGCAGTTACCAAGACTCCCCTGGCGCAGATACGCAGTATTTT. The chain has TRBV6-2 or TRBV6-3 and TRBJ2-3; D remains ambiguous. V was cut by 2 bases and J by 4 bases, with 16 bases left in between. The CDR3 has 16 residues. Germline CDR1 and CDR2: MNHEY and SVGEGT.

The V call is TRBV5-5, the J call TRBJ1-6; no definite D call. Germline-derived CDR1 and CDR2 are SGHKS and YYEKEE (reference sequence). V lost 2 bases, J lost 0 bases, and 12 bases lay in between. This CDR3 is built from 17 residues. CDR3 protein: CASSLLGPSSYNSPLHF. CDR3 nucleotides: TGTGCCAGCAGCTTACTGGGCCCCAGCTCCTATAATTCACCCCTCCACTTT.

This chain uses TRBV27 with TRBJ2-1; 10 bases align to TRBD2. V trimming: 1 base; J trimming: 5 bases; junction bases outside the gene matches: 11. CDR1 is MNHEY and CDR2 is SMNVEV in the germline V gene (reference sequence). This CDR3 has 18 residues. CDR3 in DNA: TGTGCCAGCAGTTTATGGACAGCGGGGGGGTCATTGAACAATGAGCAGTTCTTC. Its protein is CASSLWTAGGSLNNEQFF.

V usage is TRBV7-9 and J usage is TRBJ2-2; TRBD2 aligns across 9 bases. J lost 3 bases, V lost 3 bases, and 8 bases had no gene match. This CDR3 contains 17 residues. Germline CDR1 and CDR2: SEHNR and FQNEAQ (reference sequence). The CDR3 DNA reads as TGTGCCAGCAGCTTGTTCGCGGGGGGGCCGGACACCGGGGAGCTGTTTTTT. Protein: CASSLFAGGPDTGELFF.

A remark on this clone: Other DNA sequences in this sample translate to the same CDR3. The gene calls are TRBV18 and TRBJ2-7, with no clear D. The CDR3 totals 11 residues. The germline CDR1 and CDR2 sequences are KGHSH and LQKENI. Trimming took off 3 bases at V and 3 bases at J, with 3 bases between the two ends. As DNA, the CDR3 is TGTGCCAGCTCACCCAACTACGAGCAGTACTTC. Its translation: CASSPNYEQYF.

The rearrangement uses TRBV5-5 and TRBJ1-2, with a tentative D call TRBD1 (5 bases). Germline CDR1 SGHKS, CDR2 YYEKEE (reference sequence). The V and J ends lost 0 bases and 0 bases respectively, with 9 bases between them. This CDR3 spans 15 amino acids. CDR3 in amino acids: CASSLAGASNYGYTF. The CDR3 coding sequence is TGTGCCAGCAGCTTGGCTGGGGCCTCTAACTATGGCTACACCTTC.